This paragraph reports one TCR beta chain. The antigen is undetermined. V was clipped by 5 bases and J by 4 bases; unmatched bases: 6. Germline V gene lookup returns CDR1 SGHTA and CDR2 FQGNSA. This CDR3 has 15 residues. The data belong to a study of vaccination and CD4 T cells after COVID-19. Cultured CD4+ T cells had their DNA profiled by the Oncomine TCR Beta short-read assay. TCRdb re-derived calls from the PCR reads in MiXCR, one entry per CDR3 protein. The profile covers roughly 20,000 distinct CDR3 sequences, with 51% appearing a single time and 21% taken by the ten largest. Time point here: late sampling 161 to 241 days after vaccination in a few convalescent patients. Treatment indicated: roughly 10-day PBMC culture with coronavirus spike peptide pools or control peptides (ViraFEST assay).

The specimen comprised CD4+ T cells from blood, cultured in vitro, sampled about 7 months after SARS-CoV-2 vaccination. This chain joins TRBV7-2 and TRBJ2-7; 12 nucleotides line up with TRBD2. The sequence was obtained from a human donor who had recovered from COVID-19. The CDR3, as DNA: TGTACCAGCAGCCAGACTAGCGGGAGTCAGTACGAGCAGTACTTC. Its protein is CTSSQTSGSQYEQYF.